One sample yielded the 11 T cell receptor beta chains listed below, sequenced in a study of neurological immune-mediated disorders. One entry per CDR3 protein results from TCRdb running MiXCR on the 5' RACE reads. The sample contains approximately 46,000 distinct CDR3 sequences, 3% of which appear only once. The sample taken for sequencing was PBMCs. Receptors were obtained from a woman aged 45-60 years with multiple sclerosis.

This clonotype was detected many times. The V gene is TRBV5-5, the J gene TRBJ2-5; 8 bases align to TRBD1. Germline V gives CDR1 SGHKS, CDR2 YYEKEE (reference sequence). V shed 6 bases, J shed 3 bases, and the junction held 13 bases outside the gene matches. The CDR3 is 16 residues long. The CDR3 nucleotides read TGTGCCAGCATCCTATTAATTCAGGGGGCCGAAGAGACCCAGTACTTC. Its protein is CASILLIQGAEETQYF.

This clonotype has at least ten counts. This chain uses TRBV7-2 with TRBJ1-1; 7 bases match TRBD1. Germline assignment: CDR1 SGHTA and CDR2 FQGNSA. The CDR3 loop spans 14 amino acids. The ends lost 1 base at V and 5 bases at J; junction bases unmatched: 4. The CDR3 DNA reads TGTGCCAGCAGCTTAGGGGGACAGATTACTGAAGCTTTCTTT. Encoded protein: CASSLGGQITEAFF.

This clonotype was observed at least ten times. The V gene is TRBV20-1, the J gene TRBJ2-3, with D perhaps TRBD2 (5 bases). CDR3 size: 14 residues. Germline lookup yields CDR1 DFQATT and CDR2 SNEGSKA (reference sequence). V was pared by 3 bases and J by 1 base, with 11 bases between. CDR3 sequence reads: CSASVLAGTDTQYF. The DNA for the CDR3 is TGCAGTGCTAGCGTTCTAGCAGGCACAGATACGCAGTATTTT.

There are many counts of this clonotype. The rearrangement joins TRBV20-1 to TRBJ1-5; D is ambiguous. Germline V lookup: CDR1 DFQATT, CDR2 SNEGSKA (reference sequence). The CDR3 spans 13 residues. The CDR3 is CSAALASNQPQHF. The CDR3 nucleotides read TGCAGCGCTGCCCTTGCCAGCAATCAGCCCCAGCATTTT.

This clonotype was found many times. This sequence joins TRBV10-3 and TRBJ2-2, with a possible D match to TRBD1 (6 bases). V was pared by 6 bases and J by 3 bases, with 14 bases between. Germline-derived CDR1 and CDR2 are ENHRY and SYGVKD. There are 15 residues in the CDR3. The CDR3: CAIRSAPGDTGELFF. The CDR3 region has the DNA TGTGCCATCAGGTCAGCCCCAGGGGACACCGGGGAGCTGTTTTTT.

This clonotype has just a few counts. A read error may explain this, as a much larger clone is one base away. The CDR3 end shows no conserved phenylalanine or tryptophan, and so a read error is likely. This chain links TRBV5-1 with TRBJ1-2, with 7 bases matching TRBD1. V lost 1 base, J lost 5 bases, and 5 bases stayed unmatched. Germline lookup yields CDR1 SGHRS and CDR2 YFSETQ. The CDR3 has 14 amino acids. The CDR3 loop is CASSLSPRGYGYTI. The CDR3 region has the DNA TGCGCCAGCAGCTTGAGTCCCAGGGGGTATGGCTACACCATC.

At least ten counts were recorded for this clonotype. This sequence joins TRBV18 and TRBJ1-2; 7 bases are a match to TRBD1. The CDR3 loop spans 15 amino acids. Germline V gene sequence: CDR1 KGHSH, CDR2 LQKENI. The J segment lost 3 bases and the V segment lost 3 bases, leaving 7 bases of the junction unmatched. As DNA, the CDR3 is TGTGCCAGCTCACCGGGAAACAGGGGAGACTATGGCTACACCTTC. Translated, it gives CASSPGNRGDYGYTF.

The chain has TRBV5-4 and TRBJ1-1; the match to TRBD1 covers 9 bases. The germline V gene encodes CDR1 SGHNT and CDR2 YYREEE (reference sequence). The junction had 8 bases not matched to a gene; V was cut back by 1 base and J by 7 bases. This CDR3 contains 15 residues. CDR3 nucleotide sequence: TGTGCCAGCAGCTTGTTGGGACAGGGTAGTCTTGAAGCTTTCTTT. It yields the protein CASSLLGQGSLEAFF.

This clonotype showed up many times. This rearrangement joins TRBV25-1 to TRBJ2-3; D tentatively fits TRBD1 or TRBD2 (6 bases each). The CDR3 covers 16 residues. CDR1 MGHDK and CDR2 SYGVNS come from the germline V gene. The germline V and J ends were trimmed by 2 bases and 1 base, with 13 bases remaining between them. The CDR3 nucleotides are TGTGCCAGCAGTGAAAGGAGGGGGTTTGGCACAGATACGCAGTATTTT. Protein: CASSERRGFGTDTQYF. The full variable domain, with the rest looked up from reference TRBV25-1 and TRBJ2-3, is EADIYQTPRYLVIGTGKKITLECSQTMGHDKMYWYQQDPGMELHLIHYSYGVNSTEKGDLSSESTVSRIRTEHFPLTLESARPSHTSQYLCASSERRGFGTDTQYFGPGTRLTVL.

This clonotype was counted many times. This chain joins TRBV7-3 and TRBJ2-1; 7 bases agree with TRBD1. There are 13 residues in the CDR3. Germline V gene lookup returns CDR1 SGHTA and CDR2 FQGTGA. V lost 4 bases, J lost 10 bases, and 7 bases stayed unmatched. The CDR3 loop is CASSSDRLGEQFF. DNA of the CDR3: TGTGCCAGCAGCTCGGACAGGTTGGGCGAGCAGTTCTTC.

The chain couples TRBV7-8 to TRBJ1-1, with a possible D match to TRBD1 (5 bases). Trimming took 1 base from V and 3 from J, leaving 15 bases between them. There are 16 residues in the CDR3. From germline, CDR1 is SGHVS and CDR2 FQNEAQ. The CDR3 DNA sequence: TGTGCCAGCAGCTTAGTTTTCCCGCAGGGTCACACTGAAGCTTTCTTT. Protein product: CASSLVFPQGHTEAFF.